This TCR beta chain emerged from a study of blood T cells in healthy people across ages. Background on the study: Per two T cells, template switching captured roughly one barcoded beta molecule.

A second roughly 6 to 11 cycle PCR used barcoded and J-beta primers. TCRdb recomputed calls from the 5' RACE reads with MiXCR, one row per CDR3 protein. Seen here are some 640,000 distinct CDR3 sequences, 45% to 50% observed once, and the top ten hold 25% to 35%. V shed 1 base and J shed 4 bases, with 10 bases lying between them. Germline V gene data show CDR1 as SNHLY and CDR2 as FYNNEI. The CDR3 sequence is 14 residues long. The source is a woman aged 55-75 years in good health. The sequenced material came from blood. The chain combines TRBV2 with TRBJ1-1; weak D call: TRBD1 (5 bases). The DNA of the CDR3 is TGTGCCAGCAGTGAAGGAAGGACAATCACTGAAGCTTTCTTT. The encoded protein is CASSEGRTITEAFF.